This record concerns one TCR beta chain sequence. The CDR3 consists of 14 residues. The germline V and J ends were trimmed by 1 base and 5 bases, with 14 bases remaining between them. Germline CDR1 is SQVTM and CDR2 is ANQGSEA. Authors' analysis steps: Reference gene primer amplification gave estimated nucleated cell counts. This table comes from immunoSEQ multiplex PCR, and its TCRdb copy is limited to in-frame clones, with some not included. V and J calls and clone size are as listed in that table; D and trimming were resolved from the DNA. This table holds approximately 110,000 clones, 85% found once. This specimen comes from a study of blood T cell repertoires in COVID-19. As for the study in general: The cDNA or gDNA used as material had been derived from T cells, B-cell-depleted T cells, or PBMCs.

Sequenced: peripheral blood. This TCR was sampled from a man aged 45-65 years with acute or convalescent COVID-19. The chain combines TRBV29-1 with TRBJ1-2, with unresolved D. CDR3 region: CSVEGLGLRYGYTF. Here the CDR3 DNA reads TGCAGCGTTGAAGGGCTGGGCCTAAGATATGGCTACACCTTC.